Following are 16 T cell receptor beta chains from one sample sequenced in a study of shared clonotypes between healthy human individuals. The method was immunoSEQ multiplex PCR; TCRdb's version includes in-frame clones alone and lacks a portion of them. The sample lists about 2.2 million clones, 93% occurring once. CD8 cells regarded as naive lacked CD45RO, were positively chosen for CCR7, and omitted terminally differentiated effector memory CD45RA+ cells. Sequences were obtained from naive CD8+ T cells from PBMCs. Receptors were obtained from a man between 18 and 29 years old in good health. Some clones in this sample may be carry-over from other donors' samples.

The CDR3 is CASSVGRDRGPGTEAFF. CDR3 DNA sequence: TGTGCCAGCAGCGTAGGCAGGGACAGAGGCCCCGGGACTGAAGCTTTCTTT. The V and J genes are TRBV9 and TRBJ1-1, with 7 bases that match TRBD1. V dropped 0 bases and J dropped 5; count of bases not matched to a gene: 13. Germline V gene data show CDR1 as SGDLS and CDR2 as YYNGEE. This CDR3 comprises 17 residues.

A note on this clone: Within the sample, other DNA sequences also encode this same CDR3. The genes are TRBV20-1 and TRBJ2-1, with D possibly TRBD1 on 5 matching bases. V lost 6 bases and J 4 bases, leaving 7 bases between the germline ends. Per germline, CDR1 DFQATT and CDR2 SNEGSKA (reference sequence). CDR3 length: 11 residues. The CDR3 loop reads CSAGVYNEQFF. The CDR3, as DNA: TGCAGTGCAGGGGTTTACAATGAGCAGTTCTTC.

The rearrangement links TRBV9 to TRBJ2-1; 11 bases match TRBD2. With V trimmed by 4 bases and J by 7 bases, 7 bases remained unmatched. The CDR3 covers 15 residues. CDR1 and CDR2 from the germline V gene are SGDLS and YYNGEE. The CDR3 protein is CASSPLAGGQNEQFF. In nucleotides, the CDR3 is TGTGCCAGCAGCCCTTTAGCGGGAGGGCAGAATGAGCAGTTCTTC.

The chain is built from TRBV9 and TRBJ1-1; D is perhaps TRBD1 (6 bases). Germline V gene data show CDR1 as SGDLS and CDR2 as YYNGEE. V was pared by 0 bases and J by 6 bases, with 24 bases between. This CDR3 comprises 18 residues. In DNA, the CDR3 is TGTGCCAGCAGCGTAGGGTGGACAGCCAGCCCTTGGGAACCTGAAGCTTTCTTT. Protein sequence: CASSVGWTASPWEPEAFF.

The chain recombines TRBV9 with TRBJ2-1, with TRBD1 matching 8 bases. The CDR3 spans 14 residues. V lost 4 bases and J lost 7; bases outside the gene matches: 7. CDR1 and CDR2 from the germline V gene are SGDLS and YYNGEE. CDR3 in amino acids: CASSPGQEGNEQFF. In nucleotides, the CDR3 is TGTGCCAGCAGCCCGGGACAGGAAGGGAATGAGCAGTTCTTC.

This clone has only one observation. The CDR3 loop reads CASSLVPESYEQYF. The CDR3 DNA follows: TGTGCCAGCAGCTTAGTCCCGGAGTCATACGAGCAGTACTTC. J is TRBJ2-7 and V is TRBV7-8; D is ambiguous. Trimming cost V 1 base and J 4 bases, with 11 bases left between them. Germline lookup yields CDR1 SGHVS and CDR2 FQNEAQ. The CDR3 consists of 14 residues.

The CDR3, as DNA: TGTGCCAGCAGTTTAACTACCGACAGGGAGCAAACAGATACGCAGTATTTT. Its translation is CASSLTTDREQTDTQYF. The rearrangement links TRBV28 to TRBJ2-3; 7 bases match TRBD1. Looked up from germline, CDR1 is MDHEN and CDR2 is SYDVKM. The CDR3 contains 17 residues. J was trimmed by 3 bases and V by 2 bases; bases with no gene match: 11.

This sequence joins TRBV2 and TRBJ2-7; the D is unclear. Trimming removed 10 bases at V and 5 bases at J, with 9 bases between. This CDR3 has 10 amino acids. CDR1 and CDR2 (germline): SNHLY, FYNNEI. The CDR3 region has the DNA TGTGCCACTGGACGGAACGAGCAGTACTTC. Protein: CATGRNEQYF.

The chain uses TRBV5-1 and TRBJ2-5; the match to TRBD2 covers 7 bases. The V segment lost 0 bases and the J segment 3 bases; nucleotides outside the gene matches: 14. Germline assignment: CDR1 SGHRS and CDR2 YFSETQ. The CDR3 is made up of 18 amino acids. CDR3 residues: CASSLAGLTGTPEETQYF. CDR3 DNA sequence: TGCGCCAGCAGCTTGGCGGGACTAACCGGGACCCCCGAAGAGACCCAGTACTTC.

CDR3 amino acids: CASSGQVGNGELFF. The CDR3 DNA is TGTGCCAGCTCGGGACAGGTTGGGAACGGGGAGCTGTTTTTT. The chain carries TRBV27 and TRBJ2-2; 8 bases line up with TRBD1. The CDR3 is 14 amino acids. CDR1 is MNHEY, CDR2 SMNVEV, per germline (reference sequence). Trimming at V came to 8 bases and at J to 7 bases, leaving 9 bases not matched to a gene.

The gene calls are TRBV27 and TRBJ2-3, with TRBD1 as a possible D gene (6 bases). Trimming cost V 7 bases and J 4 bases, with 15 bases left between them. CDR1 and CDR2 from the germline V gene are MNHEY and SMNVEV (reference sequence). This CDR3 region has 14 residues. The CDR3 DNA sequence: TGTGCCAGCACCTCGACAGGACCATCAGATACGCAGTATTTT. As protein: CASTSTGPSDTQYF.

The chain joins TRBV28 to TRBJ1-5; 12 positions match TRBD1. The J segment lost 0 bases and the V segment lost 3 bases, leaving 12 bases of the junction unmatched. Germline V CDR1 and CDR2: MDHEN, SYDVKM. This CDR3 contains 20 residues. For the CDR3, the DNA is TGTGCCAGCAGTTTCAGGAGAGGTGGGACAGGGGGCGATAGCAATCAGCCCCAGCATTTT. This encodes CASSFRRGGTGGDSNQPQHF.

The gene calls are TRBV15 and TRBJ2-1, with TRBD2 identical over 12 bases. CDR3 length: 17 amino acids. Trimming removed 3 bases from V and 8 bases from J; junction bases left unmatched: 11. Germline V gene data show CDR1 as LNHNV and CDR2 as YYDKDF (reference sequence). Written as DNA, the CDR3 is TGTGCCACCAGCAGTGTCATCGCGACTAGCGGGAGTTATGAGCAGTTCTTC. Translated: CATSSVIATSGSYEQFF.

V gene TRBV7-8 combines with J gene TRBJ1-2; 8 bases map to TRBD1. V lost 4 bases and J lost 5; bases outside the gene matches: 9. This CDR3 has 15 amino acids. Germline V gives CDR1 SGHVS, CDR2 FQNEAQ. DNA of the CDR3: TGTGCCAGCAGCTACAGTGGACAGGGCGGGTATGGCTACACCTTC. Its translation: CASSYSGQGGYGYTF. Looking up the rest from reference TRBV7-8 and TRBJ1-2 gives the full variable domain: GAGVSQSPRYKVAKRGQDVALRCDPISGHVSLFWYQQALGQGPEFLTYFQNEAQLDKSGLPSDRFFAERPEGSVSTLKIQRTQQEDSAVYLCASSYSGQGGYGYTFGSGTRLTVV.

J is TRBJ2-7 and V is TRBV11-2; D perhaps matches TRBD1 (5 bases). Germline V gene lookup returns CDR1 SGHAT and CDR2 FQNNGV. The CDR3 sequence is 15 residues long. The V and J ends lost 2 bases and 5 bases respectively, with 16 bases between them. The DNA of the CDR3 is TGTGCCAGCAGCTTAACCCCCCAGGGTCCCAACGAGCAGTACTTC. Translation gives CASSLTPQGPNEQYF.

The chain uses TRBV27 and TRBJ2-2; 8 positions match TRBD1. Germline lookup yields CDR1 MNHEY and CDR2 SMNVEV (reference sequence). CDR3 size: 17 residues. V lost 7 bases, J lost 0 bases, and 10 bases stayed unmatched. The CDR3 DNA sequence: TGTGCCAGCACCCCTCTGACAGGGGTTCCGAACACCGGGGAGCTGTTTTTT. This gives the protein CASTPLTGVPNTGELFF.